These T cell receptor beta chains were read from a single sample in a study of blood T cell repertoires in COVID-19. Data came from immunoSEQ multiplex PCR; TCRdb stores just in-frame clones and leaves some out. The sample consists of 70,000 to 80,000 clones, about 93% of them appearing once. The sequencing sample was made of peripheral blood. The origin of the receptors is a human donor in a cohort sampled during active COVID-19. Both conserved end residues are part of each CDR3. D genes are given only for firm matches. Clone size is stated in some rows and not others, as once, few, many or a class when expanded.

j_call d_call clone_size v_call cdr3_aa cdr3_nt
TRBJ1-1 . . TRBV29-1 CSVATGGTEAFF TGCAGCGTTGCGACTGGAGGAACTGAAGCTTTCTTT
TRBJ1-2 . once TRBV10-3 CAISAGELIYGYTF TGTGCCATCAGTGCGGGGGAATTGATCTATGGCTACACCTTC
TRBJ2-7 . . TRBV7-2 CASSLDGGGLYEQYF TGTGCCAGCAGCTTAGATGGCGGGGGCCTCTACGAGCAGTACTTC
TRBJ2-1 TRBD2 once TRBV6-4 CASSATGGLAGYNEQFF TGTGCCAGCAGTGCCACCGGGGGACTAGCGGGTTACAATGAGCAGTTCTTC
TRBJ1-1 . . TRBV6-7 CASTPRDKAFF TGTGCCAGCACTCCGAGGGACAAGGCTTTCTTT
TRBJ1-1 TRBD1 . TRBV6-5 CASSINRGNTEAFF TGTGCCAGCAGTATCAACAGGGGGAACACTGAAGCTTTCTTT
TRBJ2-7 . . TRBV10-3 CAIRRAEHYEQYF TGTGCCATCAGGCGAGCGGAGCATTACGAGCAGTACTTC
TRBJ2-3 . . TRBV5-1 CASSLGQRGDTQYF TGCGCCAGCAGCTTGGGGCAGAGAGGGGATACGCAGTATTTT
TRBJ1-2 . . TRBV5-6 CASSPGQPAGYTF TGTGCCAGCAGCCCTGGGCAGCCGGCGGGCTACACCTTC
TRBJ2-2 . . TRBV9 CASNQLTGELFF TGTGCCAGCAACCAACTCACCGGGGAGCTGTTTTTT
TRBJ2-7 TRBD2 once TRBV4-1 CASRELAGGEQYF TGCGCCAGCAGGGAACTAGCGGGGGGCGAGCAGTACTTC
TRBJ1-1 TRBD1 . TRBV6-2/TRBV6-3 CASSLPAGTGNTEAFF TGTGCCAGCAGCCTACCGGCCGGGACAGGGAACACTGAAGCTTTCTTT
TRBJ1-6 . . TRBV2 CASSADPGSSPLHF TGTGCCAGCAGTGCGGATCCGGGGAGTTCACCCCTCCACTTT
TRBJ1-1 . once TRBV10-3 CAIGAGDTEAFF TGTGCCATCGGGGCAGGGGACACTGAAGCTTTCTTT
TRBJ1-5 . . TRBV3-1/TRBV3-2 CASSQGHGVDQPQHF TGTGCCAGCAGCCAGGGACACGGGGTTGATCAGCCCCAGCATTTT
TRBJ2-3 . . TRBV3-1/TRBV3-2 CASSQKIRTFNTDTQYF TGTGCCAGCAGCCAAAAGATCCGGACTTTTAACACAGATACGCAGTATTTT
TRBJ2-7 TRBD1 . TRBV4-3 CASSQRPGQNYEQYF TGCGCCAGCAGCCAGCGCCCGGGACAGAACTACGAGCAGTACTTC
TRBJ2-3 TRBD1 . TRBV19 CASSFGQGPDTQYF TGTGCCAGTAGTTTTGGACAGGGACCAGATACGCAGTATTTT
TRBJ1-1 . . TRBV7-3 CASSSQEDTEAFF TGTGCCAGCAGCTCTCAGGAGGACACTGAAGCTTTCTTT
TRBJ1-4 . . TRBV4-2 CASSQARTNMDEKLFF TGTGCCAGCAGCCAAGCCCGGACAAATATGGATGAAAAACTGTTTTTT
TRBJ2-5 TRBD2 . TRBV5-1 CASSLETSTETQYF TGCGCCAGCAGCTTGGAGACTAGCACAGAGACCCAGTACTTC
TRBJ2-6 . . TRBV5-1 CASSPTGSLAFSGANVLTF TGCGCCAGCAGCCCTACAGGGAGTCTTGCCTTCTCTGGGGCCAACGTCCTGACTTTC
TRBJ1-4 . . TRBV4-3 CASSPRRGSHNEKLFF TGCGCCAGCAGCCCACGGCGGGGTTCCCATAATGAAAAACTGTTTTTT
TRBJ2-7 TRBD1 . TRBV2 CASSDRVSYEQYF TGTGCCAGCAGCGACAGGGTTAGCTACGAGCAGTACTTC
TRBJ1-6 . . TRBV6-5 CASSQPGGNNSPLHF TGTGCCAGCAGTCAACCGGGGGGAAATAATTCACCCCTCCACTTT
TRBJ1-4 . few TRBV7-9 CASSGTGSSGEKLFF TGTGCCAGCAGCGGAACCGGGTCCTCCGGGGAAAAACTGTTTTTT
TRBJ1-5 . . TRBV19 CASSTGIRRASNQPQHF TGTGCCAGTAGTACCGGGATACGACGGGCTAGCAATCAGCCCCAGCATTTT
TRBJ1-2 . once TRBV7-3 CASRGPSAYGYTF TGTGCCAGCCGAGGGCCGTCCGCCTATGGCTACACCTTC
TRBJ2-3 TRBD2 . TRBV7-6 CASSLSSWRGDTDTQYF TGTGCCAGCAGCTTATCATCGTGGCGGGGGGATACAGATACGCAGTATTTT
TRBJ1-6 . . TRBV20-1 CSARTGGPTHF TGCAGTGCCCGAACGGGGGGACCAACTCACTTT
TRBJ2-7 . . TRBV6-7 CASSYSPGTSYEQYF TGTGCCAGCAGTTACTCTCCCGGGACTTCCTACGAGCAGTACTTC
TRBJ1-4 . . TRBV20-1 CSSGSNEKLFF TGCAGTTCCGGGAGTAATGAAAAACTGTTTTTT
TRBJ2-5 TRBD2 . TRBV11-2 CASSLASGLSGGTQYF TGTGCCAGCAGCTTAGCTAGCGGGCTCTCCGGGGGGACCCAGTACTTC
TRBJ2-1 . . TRBV7-7 CASSLARGGAVEQFF TGTGCTAGCAGCTTAGCGAGGGGGGGGGCGGTTGAGCAGTTCTTC
TRBJ2-7 TRBD1 . TRBV6-5 CARPGQDYEQYF TGTGCCAGGCCGGGACAGGACTACGAGCAGTACTTC
TRBJ2-3 . once TRBV4-2 CASSQGSSRSTDTQYF TGTGCCAGCAGCCAAGGGTCTAGCAGAAGCACAGATACGCAGTATTTT
TRBJ2-7 TRBD1 once TRBV7-9 CASSTPGQDPYEQYF TGTGCCAGCAGCACTCCCGGACAGGACCCCTACGAGCAGTACTTC
TRBJ1-1 . . TRBV11-1 CASSPLAEPFTEAFF TGTGCCAGCAGCCCCTTGGCAGAACCTTTCACTGAAGCTTTCTTT
TRBJ2-1 . . TRBV3-1/TRBV3-2 CASSQWQGFYNEQFF TGTGCCAGCAGCCAATGGCAGGGTTTCTACAATGAGCAGTTCTTC
TRBJ2-5 TRBD1 . TRBV6-1 CASSVQTGLGQETQYF TGTGCCAGCAGTGTTCAGACAGGGTTGGGGCAAGAGACCCAGTACTTC
TRBJ2-5 . once TRBV6-6 CASRSPGGVETQYF TGTGCCAGCAGATCCCCTGGAGGGGTGGAGACCCAGTACTTC
TRBJ1-5 . . TRBV6-2/TRBV6-3 CASSYSGHNQPQHF TGTGCCAGCAGTTACTCCGGACACAATCAGCCCCAGCATTTT